The source of this T cell receptor beta chain is a study of pediatric ulcerative colitis. Overall study results and limits: Substantially fewer templates came from two patients' blood samples. Repertoires came from total lymphocyte DNA, so rare subsets like regulatory T cells may be missed.

Details on this clone: As yet, its antigen is unknown.

The repertoire was sequenced with immunoSEQ multiplex PCR; TCRdb's copy has only in-frame clones and lacks some. The table records tens of thousands of clones, less than 80% of them present only once. The rectum was sampled with one to two pinch biopsies at colonoscopy. The diagnostic colonoscopy in ulcerative colitis patients preceded any immunosuppressive treatment. CDR3 length: 15 residues. The V segment lost 5 bases and the J segment 0 bases; nucleotides outside the gene matches: 5. The germline gives CDR1 MNHNY, CDR2 SVGAGI (reference sequence). The sequence was collected from a boy under 18 with moderate ulcerative colitis. The genes are TRBV6-6 and TRBJ1-1; 8 bases match TRBD1. The specimen sequenced was gut tissue. DNA for the CDR3: TGTGCCAGCAGTAGAACGGGACAGGTGAACACTGAAGCTTTCTTT. It is translated as CASSRTGQVNTEAFF.